This entry is about one T cell receptor beta chain. Its antigen remains unidentified. Per-base qualities were not stored, and no clone one base away is much larger. Trimming accounts for 6 bases at V and 2 bases at J, while the number of junction bases matched to no gene is 8. From a lookup of the germline V gene (reference sequence), CDR1 and CDR2 are MNHNY and SVGAGI. The CDR3 contains 15 residues, cysteine and phenylalanine counted. Only the CDR3 portion is preserved as DNA: 45 bases, with reading frame beginning at the first base. Library construction relied on 5' RACE. The ligated cDNA was amplified by four rounds of PCR, in which nested alpha and beta constant region primers were used together with the SP2 primer. TCR RNA was reverse transcribed with SuperScript IV using alpha and beta constant region primers for the blood and skin samples. T4 RNA ligase 1 was used to ligate an oligonucleotide containing the Illumina SP2 primer and a UMI to the 3' end of the cDNA. To prevent hairpin formation, the 12-nucleotide UMI was made up of two random hexamers with an eight-base spacer between them. From the second PCR onward, TCR alpha and beta chain libraries were processed separately and dual indexed for multiplexing. After pooling, the indexed libraries were analyzed by capillary electrophoresis and sequenced on either an Illumina MiSeq or NextSeq. To boost base diversity and improve cluster recognition, PhiX DNA at roughly 4.5-8% was spiked into the libraries. Per the original workflow: Demultiplexor extracted UMIs from read 2, combined them with read 1 TCR sequence, and split reads by sample indices. Decombinator identified V and J genes and V-J junctions and gave each TCR a five-part identifier that included V and J deletions. Collapsinator relied on UMIs to correct both sequencing errors and PCR amplification heterogeneity, producing a UMI-based abundance for each TCR. CDR3Translator turned identifiers into nucleotide sequence, translated that sequence into amino acids, and pulled out CDR3 regions based on terminal motifs. Error-corrected counts of alpha and beta TCRs from blood and skin were compared after being normalized to the amount of input RNA. TCRdb trimmed public reads at Q25 via fastp, called clones via MiXCR and kept in-frame beta chains. Each CDR3 protein gets just one entry, which takes the most common genes and DNA from the rows behind it. V and J calls and clone size were set by TCRdb, not the authors. The sample table lists roughly 62,000 distinct CDR3 sequences, 5.5% to 8.5% of them with a count of one. Of the sample, 8.5% to 10% is held by the ten largest clones.

The data were taken from a study of naive and memory T cell subsets (TCRdb year 2017). As for the study more broadly: The figure summarizing these samples reported some 10 blood donors, 7 tuberculin skin test biopsies and 3 saline control biopsies. PCR2 was typically run as a SYBR Green qPCR and stopped at a set threshold, although low-input samples could use end-point PCR of around 6 cycles instead. The paper as a whole reports these results and caveats: The potential sensitivity of the RNA-based method to TCR transcript changes with T cell activation and differentiation was acknowledged.

Using 3' ligation of a UMI-containing oligonucleotide to TCR cDNA, the study laid out a robust and sensitive protocol to amplify, sequence and analyze TCRs. For whole blood analysis, less than 3 ml of peripheral blood was collected from healthy adult volunteers into Tempus tubes, and RNA was extracted following the manufacturer's instructions. Before reverse transcription, total RNA that had not been cell sorted was treated with RQ1 DNase, with a target input of roughly 1 to 1,100 ng. Skin biopsy and whole blood libraries were made to test pipeline robustness in samples where T cells form a minority population.

The sequence joins TRBV6-6 to TRBJ1-2; 8 of the junction bases match TRBD1. The receptor's source is a male donor in good health. DNA sequence: TGTGCCAGCAGGACAGGGGCGCGACAAAACTATGGCTACACCTTC. Its protein is CASRTGARQNYGYTF.